This TCR beta chain is drawn from a study of cytomegalovirus exposure and HLA in healthy donors (dated by TCRdb to about 2017). As for the study more broadly: In an earlier analysis of approximately 640 of the donors, 276 Gb of sequence data and 100 million or so unique TCR beta sequences from 150 million to 200 million T cells were reported. The number of typed donors differed by locus: about 620-630 for A, B, C, DRB1 and DQB1; approximately 520 for DQA1; 606 for DPA1; and about 450 for DPB1. In a later analysis, previously published TCR beta repertoires from 670 or so donors were re-analyzed and high-resolution HLA genotyping was added so that TCR occurrence patterns could be studied. Along with the roughly 710-subject first cohort, a separate validation cohort of 120 different subjects was used. An early release that covered several hundred HLA-typed donors contained about 290 gigabases of sequencing data and roughly 84 million unique TCR sequences. Class I and class II HLA loci were covered by the typing at four-digit resolution. In the later analysis, no new phenotypic data were used to find candidate immune exposures; instead, reliance was placed on TCR beta sequences and their occurrence across donors. All discovery cohort repertoires had been generated on a single sequencing platform. A later genetic analysis used genome-wide SNP genotypes for about 65% of the 666 donors, treating that subset as a discovery cohort. In an earlier analysis of roughly 540 of the donors, high-throughput TCR beta sequencing was used to judge whether each TCR beta V gene segment behaved as functional or pseudogenic. Of the 398 genotyped donors, approximately 80% fell in the genetic ancestry cluster associated with self-reported Caucasian donors. To predict cytomegalovirus infection status, the study combined high-throughput TCR immunosequencing, statistical association of individual TCRs with disease status, and machine learning. The aim of the study was to test whether cataloging public T cell receptors could identify signatures of past pathogen exposure. Donor age, sex, ethnicity and CMV serostatus were compiled together with the repertoire data. Roughly five DR-DQ haplotypes were treated as single units for association and clustering because of strong linkage in the cohort. On average, 235,054 unique TCR beta nucleotide sequences were sequenced per donor among fewer than 500 genotyped donors of the cohort, with approximately 18% of those sequences being non-productive. Using immunosequencing, the study profiled T cell repertoires from about 620 subjects and related those repertoires to cytomegalovirus serostatus.

Here is what the overall study found, with its caveats: In both the original and validation cohorts, the classifier was reported to diagnose cytomegalovirus status with high specificity and sensitivity. In a later analysis, TCR association rates were found to vary across HLA loci, with the most associated TCRs seen for DRB1 alleles and the fewest for HLA-C alleles. According to a later analysis, most CMV-associated TCR beta chains appeared to be HLA-restricted, and the HLA associations seemed to be driven largely by CMV exposure. Broadly in line with IMGT annotations, most TCR beta V segments showed up in productive rearrangements about 90% or about 30% of the time in an earlier analysis of roughly 590 of the donors. In a later analysis, HLA-associated TCR beta chains were found to be more clonally expanded and to have lower generation probabilities than equally common non-associated chains. The cohort was sequenced for TCR beta chains only, and without alpha or paired-chain data the features that could be detected were limited. Strong co-occurrence of HLA alleles, especially DR and DQ, made assigning TCR associations to individual alleles difficult. A cluster of highly shared sequence variants was judged likely to be a technical artifact of the sequencing pipeline. Roughly uniform sequencing depth across donors was assumed in presence/absence analyses, although this assumption may not hold. According to the authors, the approach could potentially be generalized to other disease states and immunological phenotypes. In vitro tests confirmed that a few of the cytomegalovirus-associated TCR beta chains recognize cytomegalovirus antigens. Some IMGT-functional V segments, including TRBV6-2 and TRBV6-3, could not be distinguished by the 87-base-pair reads and were therefore excluded. The only immune exposure information available for the cohort was CMV serostatus. Because HLA typing was missing for some donors at each locus, association tests included only the typed subset. Most TCR sequences were seen in very few donors, while some public TCRs were found in many individuals. A further reported finding was that TCR beta sequences accurately predicted the HLA-A and HLA-B alleles for most subjects in the first cohort. Approximately 18 rarely observed V segments, including chromosome 9 orphons, were excluded from the earlier analysis of about 610 of the donors because counts were too low. Correlated functional status among segregating V segments might reflect linkage disequilibrium, but an unknown experimental factor could not be ruled out. In a later genetic analysis, a missense DCLRE1C variant was associated with V-gene and J-gene trimming of TCR beta chains, and the association was replicated in an independent cohort. Several of the top co-occurrence clusters appeared to be linked to parvovirus B19, influenza, CMV and Epstein-Barr virus, according to a later analysis. The study listed 164 TCR beta chains as associated with cytomegalovirus. A later analysis associated 16,951 TCR beta sequences with specific HLA alleles at a false discovery rate of 0.05. Compared with the approximately 670-donor mean, donors in an Asian-associated ancestry cluster had fewer N-insertions in productive TCRs, according to a later genetic analysis.

Between the V and J ends, shortened by 0 bases and 6 bases respectively, the junction contains 14 bases. Looking up the germline V gene yields CDR1 KGHSH and CDR2 LQKENI. CDR3 length: 15 amino acids, cysteine to phenylalanine. The read is trimmed to its CDR3 DNA, 45 bases read in frame from base 1. Libraries were constructed by the immunoSEQ multiplex PCR assay. For the multiplex PCR, a mixture combining 60 forward primers for TCR Vbeta segments and 13 reverse primers for TCR Jbeta segments was used. The CDR3 region of rearranged TCR beta genes was amplified from genomic DNA with a multiplex PCR assay. The amplified TCR beta libraries were sequenced on the Illumina HiSeq System as 87-base-pair reads. The original methods were these. A later analysis tallied some 79 million unique TCR beta chains across the roughly 610 repertoires, and around 9.9 million of those chains were shared by two or more donors. Raw reads were error-corrected and collapsed into unique sequences with a nearest-neighbor algorithm that merged closely related sequences to remove PCR and sequencing errors. Alignment of CDR3 sequences to IMGT reference sequences was used to assign V, D and J gene segments. For a sequence to be retained, a match of at least six nucleotides was required to both a V gene segment and a J gene segment. A rearrangement counted as productive if the CDR3 had no stop codons and remained in frame with V and J, and every other rearrangement counted as non-productive. Following IMGT convention, CDR3 was defined as the stretch from the second conserved V-encoded cysteine up to the conserved J-encoded phenylalanine. The earlier analysis of about 500 of the donors excluded sequences that lacked an unambiguous match to a single V gene segment. An earlier analysis of a few hundred of the donors classified V segments as functional when productive rearrangements were above 56.7% and as segregating when the standard deviation between donors was above 5%. A statistical classification framework was built for diagnosing cytomegalovirus status from the catalog of TCR beta chain sequences. In a later analysis, TCR nucleotide sequences were compared against IMGT/GENE-DB human TR gene sequences so that V and J genes could be assigned. A later analysis assigned CDR3 sequences and most-parsimonious VDJ recombination scenarios with the TCRdist pipeline. In a later analysis, every TCR beta chain was defined by the combination of its CDR3 amino acid sequence and its V-gene family, and reads without a unique V-gene family were dropped. As a way to deal with suspected cross-contamination and a sequencing artifact, a later analysis dropped over 550 nucleotide sequences that were highly shared and had low generation probability. A later analysis calculated a clonal expansion index for each public chain from normalized within-repertoire ranks of inferred template counts. In a later analysis, generation probabilities were computed with a VDJ recombination model fitted to out-of-frame rearrangements, and the resulting probabilities were checked against IGoR. A later analysis scored TCR-TCR, TCR-HLA and TCR-CMV co-occurrence with hypergeometric tests, applying a repertoire-size bias correction to TCR pairs. A later analysis estimated false discovery rates by permuting HLA or CMV assignments 20 times. In a later analysis, co-occurring TCRs were grouped with DBSCAN, and TCRdist sequence similarity was added when clustering was performed within HLA-allele-positive subsets. Repertoires with fewer than 30,000 or more than 120,000 public chains were left out of co-occurrence clustering, as were about five repertoires with anomalous nucleotide sharing. The clones in this table, taken by TCRdb from immuneACCESS, are in-frame only. Not every clone is retained; where verified, under half of the shortfall comes from an unresolved V gene, and the cause of the rest is unknown. The DNA was the basis for D and trimming; V, J and clone size are from that table. The sample has 110,000 or so clones on record, over 65% of them singletons. The ten largest clonotypes hold just under 2.5% of the sample.

The cohort consisted of 666 healthy bone marrow donors. All cohort members were sampled while nominally healthy, although unrecorded immune exposures were likely present. The donor tested CMV seronegative and was one of the 352 seronegative cohort members. Every donor gave a peripheral blood sample, and the peripheral blood mononuclear cells from that sample were used for TCR beta sequencing. Genomic DNA was extracted from the blood cell samples with the Qiagen DNeasy Blood Extraction Kit. About this clone: No cognate antigen has been identified for it. No base quality values were provided; no much bigger clone lies one nucleotide off.

This sequence was found in a woman between 18 and 29 years old in good health and CMV-seronegative. The sequence joins TRBV18 to TRBJ1-1, with the D segment identity uncertain. Sequencing input: PBMCs. CDR3 sequence: CASSPPNSGSAEAFF. The DNA is as follows: TGTGCCAGCTCACCACCGAACTCCGGGTCTGCTGAAGCTTTCTTT. Outside the CDR3, residues come from the reference TRBV18 and TRBJ1-1 proteins, so the full variable domain is: NAGVMQNPRHLVRRRGQEARLRCSPMKGHSHVYWYRQLPEEGLKFMVYLQKENIIDESGMPKERFSAEFPKEGPSILRIQQVVRGDSAAYFCASSPPNSGSAEAFFGQGTRLTVV.